These T cell receptor beta chains were read from a single sample in a study of blood T cell repertoires in COVID-19. Here immunoSEQ multiplex PCR was the method, and the copy in TCRdb shows in-frame clones only, minus some. The sample holds roughly 230,000 clones, around 89% seen once. The sample consisted of peripheral blood. Receptors originate from a woman in her sixties or seventies with COVID-19, enrolled during active disease. Each CDR3 is given with its conserved first and last residue. D genes are given only for firm matches. Not all rows give a size; the values are once, few, many and, for expanded clones, a class.

j_call d_call v_call clone_size cdr3_aa cdr3_nt
TRBJ1-4 TRBD1 TRBV19 - CASSSEPGQRNEKLFF TGTGCCAGTAGTAGTGAACCGGGACAGCGGAATGAAAAACTGTTTTTT
TRBJ1-2 TRBD1 TRBV3-1/TRBV3-2 - CASRANGQGNGYTF TGTGCCAGCAGGGCTAATGGACAGGGTAATGGCTACACCTTC
TRBJ1-1 - TRBV27 - CASTSVLPGTEAFF TGTGCCAGCACCAGTGTCCTCCCGGGCACTGAAGCTTTCTTT
TRBJ2-1 - TRBV5-6 - CASSLLRPGRYTNEQFF TGTGCCAGCAGCTTGTTACGTCCAGGGAGGTACACGAATGAGCAGTTCTTC
TRBJ1-5 - TRBV6-2/TRBV6-3 - CASSYLRQKGYGQPQHF TGTGCCAGCAGTTACCTTCGACAGAAGGGATACGGTCAGCCCCAGCATTTT
TRBJ1-2 TRBD1 TRBV5-5 - CASKIDRAANYGYTF TGTGCCAGCAAGATTGACAGGGCAGCTAACTATGGCTACACCTTC
TRBJ2-7 - TRBV7-2 - CASSLGQVISYEQYF TGTGCCAGCAGCTTAGGGCAGGTAATTTCCTACGAGCAGTACTTC
TRBJ1-3 - TRBV7-6 - CASSLGVNTGFGNTIYF TGTGCCAGCAGCTTAGGGGTGAATACAGGCTTTGGAAACACCATATATTTT
TRBJ1-2 - TRBV12-3/TRBV12-4 - CASSSDRWRGYTF TGTGCCAGCAGTTCCGACAGGTGGCGAGGCTACACCTTC
TRBJ2-7 - TRBV5-1 - CASSETGTYEQYF TGCGCCAGCAGCGAGACAGGCACCTACGAGCAGTACTTC
TRBJ1-1 - TRBV25-1 - CASRQGGTTEAFF TGTGCCAGCAGACAGGGAGGGACCACTGAAGCTTTCTTT
TRBJ2-2 - TRBV7-8 - CASSLLGGELFF TGTGCCAGCAGCCTACTCGGCGGGGAGCTGTTTTTT
TRBJ2-5 - TRBV6-5 - CASSPPQGTQYF TGTGCCAGCAGTCCCCCCCAGGGGACCCAGTACTTC
TRBJ1-1 TRBD1 TRBV10-3 - CAISAIPGTGGKGNTEAFF TGTGCCATCAGTGCGATTCCCGGGACAGGGGGCAAAGGGAACACTGAAGCTTTCTTT
TRBJ1-2 - TRBV30 once CAWNLNYDYGYTF TGTGCCTGGAATCTGAACTACGACTATGGCTACACCTTC
TRBJ2-1 TRBD1 TRBV7-2 - CASSLTVAQGESEQFF TGTGCCAGCAGCTTAACCGTAGCCCAGGGGGAGAGTGAGCAGTTCTTC
TRBJ1-1 - TRBV14 - CASSQAGRGVTEAFF TGTGCCAGCAGCCAAGCGGGCAGGGGAGTCACTGAAGCTTTCTTT
TRBJ1-6 - TRBV11-1 few CASSFAGNSPLHF TGTGCCAGCAGCTTCGCAGGGAATTCACCCCTCCACTTT
TRBJ2-7 - TRBV14 - CASSTSEGVSYEQYF TGTGCCAGCAGCACTTCGGAGGGTGTCTCCTACGAGCAGTACTTC
TRBJ1-5 TRBD1 TRBV18 - CASGGTGVNQPQHF TGTGCCAGTGGGGGGACAGGCGTTAATCAGCCCCAGCATTTT
TRBJ2-3 TRBD2 TRBV7-2 - CASSFSGGQSDTQYF TGTGCCAGCAGCTTTAGCGGGGGGCAGTCAGATACGCAGTATTTT
TRBJ1-1 - TRBV19 - CASSISVNTEAFF TGTGCCAGTAGTATTTCGGTGAACACTGAAGCTTTCTTT
TRBJ1-2 TRBD1 TRBV19 - CASSMVRDRIYGYTF TGTGCCAGTAGTATGGTCCGGGACAGAATCTATGGCTACACCTTC
TRBJ1-2 - TRBV3-1/TRBV3-2 - CATSVLEGYGYTF TGTGCCACGAGCGTTTTGGAGGGCTATGGCTACACCTTC
TRBJ2-1 - TRBV19 - CASAVGGNEQFF TGTGCCAGTGCCGTAGGGGGCAATGAGCAGTTCTTC
TRBJ2-3 TRBD2 TRBV6-2/TRBV6-3 - CASTPSGDTDTQYF TGTGCCAGCACCCCAAGCGGGGACACAGATACGCAGTATTTT
TRBJ1-1 - TRBV5-8 - CASSLEAKMWTEAFF TGTGCCAGCAGCTTGGAAGCCAAGATGTGGACTGAAGCTTTCTTT
TRBJ2-1 - TRBV7-9 - CASRPLSGSSYNEQFF TGTGCCAGCAGACCCCTCTCGGGGAGCTCCTACAATGAGCAGTTCTTC
TRBJ1-5 TRBD1 TRBV27 - CASSLMGQNNQPQHF TGTGCCAGCAGTTTAATGGGACAGAACAATCAGCCCCAGCATTTT
TRBJ2-7 - TRBV7-2 - CASLKLAEGGYEQYF TGTGCCAGCTTAAAACTGGCGGAGGGGGGGTACGAGCAGTACTTC
TRBJ2-1 - TRBV27 - CASLGGGANNEQFF TGTGCCAGCCTGGGGGGGGGCGCTAACAATGAGCAGTTCTTC
TRBJ1-2 - TRBV5-4 - CASSSNRDMTF TGTGCCAGCAGCTCTAACCGGGACATGACCTTC
TRBJ2-7 TRBD1 TRBV29-1 - CSVGDSFYEQYF TGCAGCGTTGGGGACAGCTTCTACGAGCAGTACTTC
TRBJ1-1 - TRBV12-3/TRBV12-4 - CASSLYQGTEAFF TGTGCCAGCAGTTTATACCAGGGGACTGAAGCTTTCTTT
TRBJ1-2 - TRBV19 - CASSPYAGNTF TGTGCCAGTAGCCCGTATGCAGGGAACACCTTC
TRBJ2-2 - TRBV29-1 - CSVEDPGRGSGELFF TGCAGCGTTGAAGATCCGGGCAGGGGATCCGGGGAGCTGTTTTTT
TRBJ2-2 TRBD1 TRBV19 - CASSMTGYTGELFF TGTGCCAGTAGTATGACAGGGTACACCGGGGAGCTGTTTTTT
TRBJ1-6 - TRBV9 - CASSVSAGLSKNSPLHF TGTGCCAGCAGCGTGTCGGCAGGTCTTTCAAAAAATTCACCCCTCCACTTT
TRBJ1-1 - TRBV6-6 - CASIKYGNTEAFF TGTGCCAGCATCAAATACGGGAACACTGAAGCTTTCTTT
TRBJ1-5 - TRBV3-1/TRBV3-2 - CASSQDLNRRWPQHF TGTGCCAGCAGCCAAGATCTCAACAGGCGGTGGCCCCAGCATTTT
TRBJ1-1 - TRBV11-2 - CASSFEGVEAFF TGTGCCAGCAGCTTCGAGGGGGTGGAAGCTTTCTTT
TRBJ1-2 TRBD1 TRBV6-1 - CASSERDSNYGYTF TGTGCCAGCAGTGAAAGGGACAGCAACTATGGCTACACCTTC
TRBJ1-5 - TRBV18 - CASSPARQAINQPQHF TGTGCCAGCTCACCGGCCCGACAGGCGATAAATCAGCCCCAGCATTTT